This entry lists 12 T cell receptor beta chains sequenced from one sample in a study of blood T cell repertoires in COVID-19. Clones were read by immunoSEQ multiplex PCR, and TCRdb kept only the in-frame ones, dropping some. The table has about 280,000 clones, around nine tenths seen once. Sequenced material: peripheral blood. The receptors shown here come from a woman between 25 and 40 years old with COVID-19, enrolled during active disease.

This clone showed up just a few times. The gene calls are TRBV7-2 and TRBJ2-2; 12 bases are shared with TRBD2. Per the germline V gene, CDR1 is SGHTA and CDR2 is FQGNSA. The CDR3 runs to 18 residues. After removal of 2 bases from V and 0 bases from J, the junction contained 4 bases not matched to a gene. The CDR3 is CASSLRLAGGSNTGELFF. The CDR3 region has the DNA TGTGCCAGCAGCTTAAGGCTAGCGGGAGGGTCGAACACCGGGGAGCTGTTTTTT.

Here the CDR3 DNA reads TGTGCCATGACGACAGGGTCCCCCTACGAGCAGTACTTC. As protein: CAMTTGSPYEQYF. The V call is TRBV2, the J call TRBJ2-7, with 7 bases aligning to TRBD1. V shed 10 bases and J 2 bases; nucleotides not matched to a gene: 8. Germline loops: CDR1 SNHLY, CDR2 FYNNEI. The CDR3 loop spans 13 amino acids.

The chain uses TRBV7-8 and TRBJ1-2; 7 bases line up with TRBD1. Germline CDR1 SGHVS, CDR2 FQNEAQ. The CDR3 runs to 15 residues. V trimming: 5 bases; J trimming: 3 bases; junction bases outside the gene matches: 9. In DNA form, the CDR3 reads TGTGCCAGCAGCCCATCTGGAGGGGGCGACTATGGCTACACCTTC. It translates to CASSPSGGGDYGYTF.

The chain is built from TRBV20-1 and TRBJ1-1; the D is unclear. In germline, CDR1 is DFQATT, CDR2 SNEGSKA (reference sequence). The germline V and J ends were trimmed by 4 bases and 11 bases, with 11 bases remaining between them. This CDR3 region has 10 residues. The DNA of the CDR3 is TGCAGTGCTAAACTTAGTGTGGCTTTCTTT. It specifies CSAKLSVAFF.

This chain links TRBV11-3 with TRBJ2-1, with 12 nucleotides matching TRBD2. Germline V gene data show CDR1 as SGHNT and CDR2 as YENEEA. The CDR3 extends over 15 amino acids. Germline trimming cut 5 bases from V and 2 bases from J; bases unmatched to any gene: 1. The CDR3 DNA sequence: TGTGCCAGCAGCCGACTAGCGGGAGCCTACAATGAGCAGTTCTTC. Amino acid sequence: CASSRLAGAYNEQFF. Filled out from reference TRBV11-3 and TRBJ2-1, the complete variable domain reads EAGVVQSPRYKIIEKKQPVAFWCNPISGHNTLYWYLQNLGQGPELLIRYENEEAVDDSQLPKDRFSAERLKGVDSTLKIQPAELGDSAVYLCASSRLAGAYNEQFFGPGTRLTVL.

J is TRBJ2-1 and V is TRBV7-3, with TRBD2 matching over 13 bases. Germline CDR1 and CDR2: SGHTA and FQGTGA. V was pared by 5 bases and J by 5 bases, with 6 bases of the junction left unmatched. The length of the CDR3 is 16 residues. CDR3 loop: CASSPSGLAGDNEQFF. CDR3 bases: TGTGCCAGCAGCCCAAGCGGACTAGCGGGAGACAATGAGCAGTTCTTC.

This clone showed up just once. The chain is built from TRBV3-1 (or the pseudogene TRBV3-2) and TRBJ1-2, with D maybe TRBD1 (6 bases). V gave up 4 bases and J gave up 7 bases, with 16 bases separating them. CDR3 size: 14 residues. From germline, CDR1 is LGHDT and CDR2 YNNKEL (reference sequence). The chain's CDR3 is CASSLLTGGGGYTF. The DNA of the CDR3 is TGTGCCAGCAGCCTACTGACAGGAGGTGGTGGCTACACCTTC.

This chain connects TRBV9 to TRBJ2-2, with TRBD2 matching 11 bases. With 1 base clipped from V and 4 bases from J, the junction kept 9 bases outside the gene matches. The germline V gene encodes CDR1 SGDLS and CDR2 YYNGEE. This CDR3 has 18 amino acids. The CDR3 DNA reads TGTGCCAGCAGCGTACCTCGGGTAGCGGGAGGGGTCACCGGGGAGCTGTTTTTT. This gives the protein CASSVPRVAGGVTGELFF.

This chain uses TRBV28 with TRBJ2-7; possible D gene TRBD2, 6 bases. There are 15 residues in the CDR3. Germline V gene sequence: CDR1 MDHEN, CDR2 SYDVKM. Trimming stripped 5 bases from V and 5 bases from J, with 19 bases between. The CDR3 region has the DNA TGTGCCAGCAGTCCCGGGACGGGGGATAACCACGAGCAGTACTTC. Amino acids: CASSPGTGDNHEQYF.

The gene calls are TRBV6-6 and TRBJ2-7; 9 bases agree with TRBD2. From germline, CDR1 is MNHNY and CDR2 SVGAGI (reference sequence). The CDR3 covers 16 residues. V lost 2 bases and J lost 1; bases outside the gene matches: 6. CDR3 sequence (DNA): TGTGCCAGCAGTTACACGGTAGCGGGAGAGTCCTACGAGCAGTACTTC. Its protein product is CASSYTVAGESYEQYF.

This clone was recorded once. The chain couples TRBV5-1 to TRBJ2-1; 9 bases align to TRBD2. The CDR3 covers 13 residues. Germline loops: CDR1 SGHRS, CDR2 YFSETQ. Unmatched junction bases numbered 3, after V lost 3 bases and J lost 8 bases. CDR3 loop: CASSSGTSYEQFF. For the CDR3, the DNA is TGCGCCAGCAGCTCCGGGACTAGCTATGAGCAGTTCTTC.

The rearrangement uses TRBV24-1 and TRBJ2-7; D is possibly TRBD1 (6 bases). The germline V gene encodes CDR1 KGHDR and CDR2 SFDVKD. The CDR3 totals 12 residues. Trimming left V 4 bases short and J 3 bases short, with 6 bases between. The CDR3: CATSDRGYEQYF. The CDR3 nucleotides are TGTGCCACCAGTGACAGGGGCTACGAGCAGTACTTC.